This T cell receptor beta chain was profiled in a study of cytomegalovirus exposure and HLA in healthy donors. Turning to the study itself: Sequencing of 150 million to 200 million T cells in an earlier analysis found under 120 million unique TCR beta sequences. Membership in the Caucasian-associated ancestry cluster was found for 81% of nearly 400 genotyped donors.

The germline gives CDR1 LNHDA, CDR2 SQIVND (reference sequence). V shed 5 bases, J shed 6 bases, and the junction held 8 bases outside the gene matches. The CDR3 has 16 amino acids. A multiplex PCR was run with 60 Vbeta primers and 13 Jbeta primers. In the original processing: Approximately 78 million unique TCR beta chains, some 9.9 million of them shared, were counted by a later analysis. Sequenced by immunoSEQ multiplex PCR; TCRdb stores in-frame clones only, minus some. The V and J calls and clone size come from that table; D and trimming were worked out from the DNA. The listing contains about 20,000 clones. General study points: Listed as cytomegalovirus-associated were 150 to 200 TCR beta chains.

A word on this clone: Its specificity is unknown.

The material sequenced was PBMCs. The V call is TRBV19, the J call TRBJ2-2; 11 bases line up with TRBD1. The origin of this receptor is a man aged 60 to 69 in good health and CMV-seropositive. The CDR3 loop is CASSLQPGQGAGELFF. CDR3 sequence (DNA): TGTGCCAGTAGTCTCCAACCGGGACAGGGGGCCGGGGAGCTGTTTTTT.